This T cell receptor (beta chain) was recorded in a study of OX40 agonist ivuxolimab in advanced cancers. Overall study: A diagnosis of hepatocellular carcinoma, melanoma, renal cell or head and neck cancer was present in dose-escalation patients. Eligibility rules accepted prior anti-PD-1, anti-PD-L1 or anti-CTLA-4 therapy, and approximately 40% had some.

Overall study results and limits: In the 0.1 to 3.0 mg/kg range, CD4+ and CD8+ blood T cells had expanded clonally by week 6. Partly responding patients at 0.1-3.0 mg/kg showed some of the smallest clonal expansion.

Produced via immunoSEQ multiplex PCR; TCRdb's table is partial and in-frame only. The sample holds tens of thousands of clones, 90% seen once. The CDR3 is 14 amino acids. CDR1 is SNHLY and CDR2 is FYNNEI in the germline V gene. V lost 2 bases and J 2 bases, leaving 9 bases between the germline ends. Comment on this clone: Its antigen remains unknown.

This receptor was identified in an adult with an advanced solid tumor such as melanoma, head and neck, liver or kidney cancer. This sequence joins TRBV2 and TRBJ1-2; D is uncertain. The source material was CD4+ or CD8+ T cells sorted from blood, sampled in a trial of the OX40 agonist ivuxolimab. The CDR3 is CASSELKENYGYTF. CDR3 sequence (DNA): TGTGCCAGCAGTGAACTTAAGGAAAACTATGGCTACACCTTC.